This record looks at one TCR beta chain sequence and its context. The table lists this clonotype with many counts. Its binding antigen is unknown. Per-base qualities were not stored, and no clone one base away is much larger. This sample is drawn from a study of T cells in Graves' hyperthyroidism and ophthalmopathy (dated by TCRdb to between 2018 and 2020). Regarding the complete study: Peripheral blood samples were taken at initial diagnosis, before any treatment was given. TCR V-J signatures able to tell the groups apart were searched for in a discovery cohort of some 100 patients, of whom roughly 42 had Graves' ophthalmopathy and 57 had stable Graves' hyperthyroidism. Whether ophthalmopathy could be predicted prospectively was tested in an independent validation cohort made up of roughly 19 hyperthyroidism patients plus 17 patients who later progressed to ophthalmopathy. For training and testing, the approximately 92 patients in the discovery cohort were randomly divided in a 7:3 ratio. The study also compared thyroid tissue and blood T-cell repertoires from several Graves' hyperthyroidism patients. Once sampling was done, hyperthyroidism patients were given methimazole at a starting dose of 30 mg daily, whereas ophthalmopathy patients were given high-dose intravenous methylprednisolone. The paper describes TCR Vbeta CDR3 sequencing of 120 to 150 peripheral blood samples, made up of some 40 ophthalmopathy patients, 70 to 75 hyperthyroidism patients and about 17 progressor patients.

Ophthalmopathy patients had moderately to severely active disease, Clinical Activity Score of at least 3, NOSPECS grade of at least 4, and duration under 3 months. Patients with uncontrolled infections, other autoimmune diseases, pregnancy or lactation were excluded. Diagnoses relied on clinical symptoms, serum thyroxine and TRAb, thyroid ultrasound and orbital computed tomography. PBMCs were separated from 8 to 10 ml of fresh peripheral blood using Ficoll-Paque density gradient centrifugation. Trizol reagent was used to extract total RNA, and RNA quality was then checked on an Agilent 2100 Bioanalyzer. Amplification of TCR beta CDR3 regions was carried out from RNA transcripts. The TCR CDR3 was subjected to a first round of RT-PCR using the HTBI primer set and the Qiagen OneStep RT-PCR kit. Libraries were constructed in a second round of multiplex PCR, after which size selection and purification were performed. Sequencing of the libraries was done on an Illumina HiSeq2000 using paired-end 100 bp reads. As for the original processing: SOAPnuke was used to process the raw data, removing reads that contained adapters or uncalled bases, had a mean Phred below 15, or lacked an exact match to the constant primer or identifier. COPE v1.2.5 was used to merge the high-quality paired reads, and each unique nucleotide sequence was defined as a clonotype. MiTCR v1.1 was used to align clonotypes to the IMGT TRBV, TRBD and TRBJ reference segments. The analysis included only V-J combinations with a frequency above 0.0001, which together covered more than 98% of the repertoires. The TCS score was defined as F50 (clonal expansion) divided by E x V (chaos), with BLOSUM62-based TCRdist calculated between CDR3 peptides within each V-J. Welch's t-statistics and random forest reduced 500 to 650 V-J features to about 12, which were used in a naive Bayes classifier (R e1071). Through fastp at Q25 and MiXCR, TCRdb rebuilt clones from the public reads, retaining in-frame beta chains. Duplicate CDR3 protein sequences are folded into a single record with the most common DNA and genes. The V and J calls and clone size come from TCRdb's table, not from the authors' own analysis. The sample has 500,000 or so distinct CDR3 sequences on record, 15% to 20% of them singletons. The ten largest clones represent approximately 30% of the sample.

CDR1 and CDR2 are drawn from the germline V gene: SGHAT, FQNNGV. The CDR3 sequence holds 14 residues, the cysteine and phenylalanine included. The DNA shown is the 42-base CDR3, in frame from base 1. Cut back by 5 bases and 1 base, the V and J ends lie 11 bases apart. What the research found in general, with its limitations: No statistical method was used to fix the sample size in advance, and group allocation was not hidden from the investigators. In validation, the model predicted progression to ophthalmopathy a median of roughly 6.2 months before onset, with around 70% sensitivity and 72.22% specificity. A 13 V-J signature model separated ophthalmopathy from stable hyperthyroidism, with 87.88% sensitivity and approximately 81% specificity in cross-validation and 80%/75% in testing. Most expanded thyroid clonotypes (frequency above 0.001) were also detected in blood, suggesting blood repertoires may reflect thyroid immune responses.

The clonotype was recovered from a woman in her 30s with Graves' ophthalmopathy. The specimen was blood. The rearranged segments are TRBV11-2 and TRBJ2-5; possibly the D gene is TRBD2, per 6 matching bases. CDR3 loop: CASSPNGGQETQYF. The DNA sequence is TGTGCCAGCAGCCCTAACGGGGGCCAAGAGACCCAGTACTTC.